These T cell receptor beta chains were read from a single sample in a study of T cells in Graves' hyperthyroidism and ophthalmopathy. TCRdb itself ran the multiplex PCR reads through MiXCR, one entry per CDR3 protein. The table records about 610,000 distinct CDR3 sequences, roughly 14% of them present only once. Source material: blood. All receptors derive from a woman aged 40 to 50 with Graves' ophthalmopathy. CDR3s include the opening cysteine and the closing phenylalanine or tryptophan. D genes are given only for firm matches. Only some rows state a clone size, as once, few, many or a class for expanded clones.

j_call: TRBJ2-1
clone_size: few
v_call: TRBV28
d_call: -
cdr3_aa: CASSFFGGLSYNEQFF
cdr3_nt: TGTGCCAGCAGTTTCTTTGGCGGGCTCTCCTACAATGAGCAGTTCTTC

j_call: TRBJ1-5
clone_size: many
v_call: TRBV20-1
d_call: -
cdr3_aa: CSARVAGDYSNQPQHF
cdr3_nt: TGCAGTGCTAGGGTGGCAGGGGATTATAGCAATCAGCCCCAGCATTTT

j_call: TRBJ2-7
clone_size: many
v_call: TRBV19
d_call: -
cdr3_aa: CASSTRQTKDRRSSYEQYF
cdr3_nt: TGTGCCAGTAGTACCCGACAAACCAAGGACCGCCGTTCATCCTACGAGCAGTACTTC

j_call: TRBJ1-1
clone_size: many
v_call: TRBV28
d_call: -
cdr3_aa: CASTPTDVADTEAFF
cdr3_nt: TGTGCCAGCACCCCCACTGACGTAGCGGACACTGAAGCTTTCTTT

j_call: TRBJ2-7
clone_size: many
v_call: TRBV29-1
d_call: -
cdr3_aa: CSVGPRVYEQYF
cdr3_nt: TGCAGCGTTGGACCGAGGGTCTACGAGCAGTACTTC

j_call: TRBJ2-1
clone_size: many
v_call: TRBV2
d_call: TRBD2
cdr3_aa: CASSAPSGQTYNEQFF
cdr3_nt: TGTGCCAGCAGTGCACCTAGCGGACAAACCTACAATGAGCAGTTCTTC

j_call: TRBJ2-7
clone_size: many
v_call: TRBV6-5
d_call: -
cdr3_aa: CASSYRRDSYEQYF
cdr3_nt: TGTGCCAGCAGTTACCGGCGGGACTCCTACGAGCAGTACTTC

j_call: TRBJ2-5
clone_size: many
v_call: TRBV19
d_call: -
cdr3_aa: CASSIYTQETQYF
cdr3_nt: TGTGCCAGTAGTATATACACACAAGAGACCCAGTACTTC

j_call: TRBJ2-2
clone_size: few
v_call: TRBV9
d_call: -
cdr3_aa: CASSVGAQATGELFF
cdr3_nt: TGTGCCAGCAGCGTAGGGGCTCAAGCCACCGGGGAGCTGTTTTTT

j_call: TRBJ2-5
clone_size: many
v_call: TRBV7-2
d_call: TRBD2
cdr3_aa: CASSPSGLAGVETQYF
cdr3_nt: TGTGCCAGCAGCCCGAGCGGACTAGCGGGAGTAGAGACCCAGTACTTC

j_call: TRBJ1-4
clone_size: -
v_call: TRBV4-3
d_call: -
cdr3_aa: CASSQELGQGNEKLFF
cdr3_nt: TGCGCCAGCAGCCAAGAATTAGGTCAGGGGAATGAAAAACTGTTTTTT

j_call: TRBJ1-2
clone_size: many
v_call: TRBV11-1
d_call: -
cdr3_aa: CASSLVGTDYGYTF
cdr3_nt: TGTGCCAGCAGCTTAGTAGGGACGGACTATGGCTACACCTTC

j_call: TRBJ2-7
clone_size: many
v_call: TRBV15
d_call: TRBD2
cdr3_aa: CATSRDFSETGLGAYEQYF
cdr3_nt: TGTGCCACCAGCAGAGATTTCTCCGAGACGGGACTAGGAGCCTACGAGCAGTACTTC

j_call: TRBJ2-7
clone_size: many
v_call: TRBV5-1
d_call: TRBD2
cdr3_aa: CASRETSGYEQYF
cdr3_nt: TGCGCCAGCAGGGAGACTAGCGGTTACGAGCAGTACTTC

j_call: TRBJ1-1
clone_size: many
v_call: TRBV12-3/TRBV12-4
d_call: -
cdr3_aa: CASSVDRRRGANTEAFF
cdr3_nt: TGTGCCAGCAGCGTTGACAGGCGGCGGGGCGCGAACACTGAAGCTTTCTTT

j_call: TRBJ2-4
clone_size: many
v_call: TRBV7-2
d_call: TRBD1
cdr3_aa: CASSFQGQGISNIQYF
cdr3_nt: TGTGCCAGCAGCTTTCAGGGACAGGGGATCAGTAACATTCAGTACTTC

j_call: TRBJ1-5
clone_size: many
v_call: TRBV28
d_call: -
cdr3_aa: CASSLFRGYSNQPQHF
cdr3_nt: TGTGCCAGCAGTTTATTTCGGGGTTATAGCAATCAGCCCCAGCATTTT

j_call: TRBJ2-6
clone_size: many
v_call: TRBV7-3
d_call: -
cdr3_aa: CASSPRHFALSGANVLTF
cdr3_nt: TGTGCCAGCAGCCCCAGACACTTTGCCCTCTCTGGGGCCAACGTCCTGACTTTC

j_call: TRBJ2-5
clone_size: few
v_call: TRBV12-3/TRBV12-4
d_call: TRBD2
cdr3_aa: CASSRRLTSGGQETQYF
cdr3_nt: TGTGCCAGCAGCCGCAGGTTGACTAGCGGAGGCCAAGAGACCCAGTACTTC

j_call: TRBJ1-1
clone_size: -
v_call: TRBV29-1
d_call: -
cdr3_aa: CSVEDRPQEDTEAFF
cdr3_nt: TGCAGCGTTGAAGACAGGCCGCAGGAGGACACTGAAGCTTTCTTT

j_call: TRBJ2-7
clone_size: many
v_call: TRBV28
d_call: TRBD2
cdr3_aa: CASSFYLADLTYEQYF
cdr3_nt: TGTGCCAGCAGTTTTTATCTAGCGGACCTTACCTACGAGCAGTACTTC

j_call: TRBJ1-5
clone_size: many
v_call: TRBV6-2/TRBV6-3
d_call: -
cdr3_aa: CASSYSSVGDRGPQHF
cdr3_nt: TGTGCCAGCAGTTACTCATCAGTTGGCGACAGAGGGCCCCAGCATTTT

j_call: TRBJ1-2
clone_size: -
v_call: TRBV30
d_call: -
cdr3_aa: CAWSGGDGGNYGYTF
cdr3_nt: TGTGCCTGGAGTGGGGGGGACGGTGGAAACTATGGCTACACCTTC

j_call: TRBJ1-2
clone_size: -
v_call: TRBV7-6
d_call: TRBD1
cdr3_aa: CASSLTGQGNYGYTF
cdr3_nt: TGTGCCAGCAGCTTAACAGGACAGGGGAACTATGGCTACACCTTC

j_call: TRBJ1-5
clone_size: many
v_call: TRBV28
d_call: -
cdr3_aa: CASSLGRNQPQHF
cdr3_nt: TGTGCCAGCAGTTTAGGGAGGAATCAGCCCCAGCATTTT

j_call: TRBJ2-7
clone_size: many
v_call: TRBV19
d_call: -
cdr3_aa: CASSTLGYGSYEQYF
cdr3_nt: TGTGCCAGTAGTACCCTGGGATATGGGTCCTACGAGCAGTACTTC

j_call: TRBJ2-7
clone_size: -
v_call: TRBV6-2/TRBV6-3
d_call: -
cdr3_aa: CASREHGSGEQYF
cdr3_nt: TGTGCCAGCAGAGAACACGGTTCAGGGGAGCAGTACTTC

j_call: TRBJ1-1
clone_size: many
v_call: TRBV15
d_call: -
cdr3_aa: CATSRDILGNTEAFF
cdr3_nt: TGTGCCACCAGCAGAGATATATTGGGGAACACTGAAGCTTTCTTT

j_call: TRBJ2-7
clone_size: many
v_call: TRBV6-5
d_call: TRBD1
cdr3_aa: CASSIQGALSYEQYF
cdr3_nt: TGTGCCAGCAGTATACAGGGGGCCCTCTCCTACGAGCAGTACTTC

j_call: TRBJ2-7
clone_size: many
v_call: TRBV6-2/TRBV6-3
d_call: TRBD1
cdr3_aa: CASRPGTVPSYEQYF
cdr3_nt: TGTGCCAGCAGGCCCGGGACAGTTCCCTCCTACGAGCAGTACTTC